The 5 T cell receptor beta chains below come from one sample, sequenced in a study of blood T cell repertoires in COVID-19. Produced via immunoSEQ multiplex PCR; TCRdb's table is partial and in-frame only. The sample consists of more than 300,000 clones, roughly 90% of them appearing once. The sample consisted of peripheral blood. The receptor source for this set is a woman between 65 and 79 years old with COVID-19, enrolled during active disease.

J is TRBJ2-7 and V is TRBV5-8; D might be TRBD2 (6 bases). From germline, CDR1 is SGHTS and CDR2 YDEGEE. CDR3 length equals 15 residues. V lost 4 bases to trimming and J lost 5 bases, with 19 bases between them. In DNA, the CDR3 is TGTGCCAGCAGCCTTGGGGCGGGGTGGAAGGACGAGCAGTACTTC. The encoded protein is CASSLGAGWKDEQYF. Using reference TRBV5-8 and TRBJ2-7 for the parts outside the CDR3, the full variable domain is EAGVTQSPTHLIKTRGQQATLRCSPISGHTSVYWYQQALGLGLQFLLWYDEGEERNRGNFPPRFSGRQFPNYSSELNVNALELEDSALYLCASSLGAGWKDEQYFGPGTRLTVT.

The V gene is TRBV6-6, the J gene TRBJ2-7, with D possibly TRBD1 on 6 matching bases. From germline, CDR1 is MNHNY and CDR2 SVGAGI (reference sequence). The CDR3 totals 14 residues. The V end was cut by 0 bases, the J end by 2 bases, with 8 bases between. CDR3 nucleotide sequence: TGTGCCAGCAGTTACTCAGACAGGCCCTACGAGCAGTACTTC. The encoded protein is CASSYSDRPYEQYF.

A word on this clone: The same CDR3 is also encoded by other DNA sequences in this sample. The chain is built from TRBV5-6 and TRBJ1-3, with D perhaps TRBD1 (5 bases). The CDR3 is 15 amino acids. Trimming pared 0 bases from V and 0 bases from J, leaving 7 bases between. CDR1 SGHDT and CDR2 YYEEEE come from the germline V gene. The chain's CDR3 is CASSLGQFSGNTIYF. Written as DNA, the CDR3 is TGTGCCAGCAGCTTGGGACAGTTCTCTGGAAACACCATATATTTT.

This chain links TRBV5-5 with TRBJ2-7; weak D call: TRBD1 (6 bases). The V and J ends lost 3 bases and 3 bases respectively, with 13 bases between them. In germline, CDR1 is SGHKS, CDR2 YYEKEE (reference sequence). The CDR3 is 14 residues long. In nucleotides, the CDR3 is TGTGCCAGCAGCTGGACAGAACTCCTCTACGAGCAGTACTTC. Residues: CASSWTELLYEQYF.

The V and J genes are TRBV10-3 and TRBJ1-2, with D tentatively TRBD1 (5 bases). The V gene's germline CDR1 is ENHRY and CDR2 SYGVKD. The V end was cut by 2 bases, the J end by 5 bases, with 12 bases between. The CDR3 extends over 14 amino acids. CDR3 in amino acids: CAISEQDSLYGYTF. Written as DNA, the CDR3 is TGTGCCATCAGTGAGCAAGACAGTCTTTATGGCTACACCTTC.